This T cell receptor beta chain appears in the sequencing data of a study of PD-1 blockade in mismatch repair-deficient tumors (dated by TCRdb to the late 2010s). Background on the whole study: Between late 2013 and September 2016, the trial enrolled about 78 consecutive patients with 11 to 12 types of mismatch repair-deficient cancer, all of whom had received prior treatment and were progressing. Deep sequencing of TCR CDR3 regions was used to track tumor-associated T cell clones in peripheral blood of patients responding to PD-1 blockade. Here is what the overall study found, with its caveats: Tumor-resident clones, often undetectable in blood before treatment, expanded rapidly after pembrolizumab and then contracted, generally before radiologic responses.

The library came from the immunoSEQ multiplex PCR assay. TCRdb obtained this table from immuneACCESS and retained in-frame rearrangements with V and J assigned. These tables miss some clones; where compared with another copy, unresolved V genes account for less than half of the shortfall, and the remainder is unexplained. Here the sample has over 60,000 clones; more than 70% occur a single time. The leading ten clones occupy 11% to 15% of the sample. Comment on this clone: Its antigen is currently not known. Qualities for individual bases were not recorded, and no much larger clone is one base off.

Reading from cysteine to phenylalanine, the CDR3 counts 13 amino acids. CDR3 DNA only is kept here, 39 bases in frame from base 1. The germline V gene supplies CDR1 SGDLS and CDR2 YYNGEE. V lost 3 bases and J lost 6 bases, and the count of bases not matched to a germline gene is 5. For every enrolled patient, mismatch repair deficiency was confirmed by either polymerase chain reaction or immunohistochemistry. TCR sequencing was performed for a few patients who responded to pembrolizumab therapy. Pembrolizumab PD-1 blockade was prospectively tested in advanced mismatch repair-deficient cancers, regardless of tissue of origin, in the phase II trial. Serial peripheral blood T cell samples were collected before and at multiple times after starting PD-1 blockade. Blood sampling times were expressed in weeks after the first pembrolizumab dose.

The origin of this receptor is an adult with mismatch repair-deficient cancer. The chain links TRBV9 with TRBJ1-2, and 7 junction bases match TRBD1. The sequenced sample was peripheral blood, obtained 52 weeks after starting pembrolizumab. The DNA sequence is given as TGTGCCAGCAGCGAGACAGGGTTCGATGGCTACACCTTC. Translation gives CASSETGFDGYTF.